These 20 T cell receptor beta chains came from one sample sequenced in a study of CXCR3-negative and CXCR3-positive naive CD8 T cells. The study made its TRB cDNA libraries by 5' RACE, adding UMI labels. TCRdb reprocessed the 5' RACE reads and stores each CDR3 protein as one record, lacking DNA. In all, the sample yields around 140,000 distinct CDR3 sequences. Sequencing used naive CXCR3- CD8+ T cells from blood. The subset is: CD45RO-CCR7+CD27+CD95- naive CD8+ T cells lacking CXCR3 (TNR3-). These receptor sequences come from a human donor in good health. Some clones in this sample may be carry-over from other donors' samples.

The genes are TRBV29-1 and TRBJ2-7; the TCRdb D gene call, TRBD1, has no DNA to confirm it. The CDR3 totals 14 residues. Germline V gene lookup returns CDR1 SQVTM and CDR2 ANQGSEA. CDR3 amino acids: CSAASGTGGYEQYF.

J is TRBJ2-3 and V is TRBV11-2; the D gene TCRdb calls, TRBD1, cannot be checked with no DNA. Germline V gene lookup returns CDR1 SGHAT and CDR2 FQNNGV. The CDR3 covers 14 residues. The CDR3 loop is CASTPGLGTDTQYF.

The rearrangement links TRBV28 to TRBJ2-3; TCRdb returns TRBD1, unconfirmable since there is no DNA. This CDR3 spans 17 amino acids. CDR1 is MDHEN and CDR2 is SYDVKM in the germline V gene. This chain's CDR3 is CASSLGRTGDYTDTQYF.

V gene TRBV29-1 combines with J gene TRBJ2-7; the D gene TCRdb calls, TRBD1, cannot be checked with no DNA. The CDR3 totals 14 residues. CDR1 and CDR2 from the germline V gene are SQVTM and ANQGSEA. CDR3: CSAIGTATPYEQYF.

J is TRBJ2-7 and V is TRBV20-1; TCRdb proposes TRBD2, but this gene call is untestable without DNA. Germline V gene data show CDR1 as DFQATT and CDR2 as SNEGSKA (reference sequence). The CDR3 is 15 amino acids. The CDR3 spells CSASSERGSSYEQYF.

The CDR3 region is CASSQSLYTEAFF. V and J are TRBV3-1 and TRBJ1-1. Per the germline V gene, CDR1 is LGHDT and CDR2 is YNNKEL (reference sequence). CDR3 size: 13 residues.

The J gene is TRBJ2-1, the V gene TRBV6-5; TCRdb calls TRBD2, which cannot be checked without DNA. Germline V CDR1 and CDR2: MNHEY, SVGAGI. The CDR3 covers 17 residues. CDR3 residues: CASSGLAGGPVENEQFF.

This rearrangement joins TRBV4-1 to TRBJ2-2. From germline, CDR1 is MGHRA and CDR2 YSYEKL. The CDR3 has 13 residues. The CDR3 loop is CASSQETTRELFF.

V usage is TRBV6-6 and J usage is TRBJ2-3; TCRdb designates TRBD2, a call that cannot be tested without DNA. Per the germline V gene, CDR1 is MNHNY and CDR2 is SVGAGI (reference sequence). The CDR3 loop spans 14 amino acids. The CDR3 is CASSPPGGDYTQYF.

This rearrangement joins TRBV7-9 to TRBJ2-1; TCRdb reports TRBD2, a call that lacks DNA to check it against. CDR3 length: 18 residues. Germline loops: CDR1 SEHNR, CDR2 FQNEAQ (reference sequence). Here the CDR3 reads CASSLETLAGGSYNEQFF. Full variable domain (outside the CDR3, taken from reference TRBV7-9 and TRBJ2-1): DTGVSQNPRHKITKRGQNVTFRCDPISEHNRLYWYRQTLGQGPEFLTYFQNEAQLEKSRLLSDRFSAERPKGSFSTLEIQRTEQGDSAMYLCASSLETLAGGSYNEQFFGPGTRLTVL.

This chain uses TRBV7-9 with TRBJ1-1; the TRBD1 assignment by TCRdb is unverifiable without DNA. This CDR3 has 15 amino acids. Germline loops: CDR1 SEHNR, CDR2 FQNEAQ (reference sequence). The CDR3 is CASSPSDNRVTEAFF.

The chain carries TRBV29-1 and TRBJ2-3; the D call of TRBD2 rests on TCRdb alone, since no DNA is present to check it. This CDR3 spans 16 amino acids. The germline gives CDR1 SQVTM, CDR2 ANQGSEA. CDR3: CSVDGTSGKYTDTQYF.

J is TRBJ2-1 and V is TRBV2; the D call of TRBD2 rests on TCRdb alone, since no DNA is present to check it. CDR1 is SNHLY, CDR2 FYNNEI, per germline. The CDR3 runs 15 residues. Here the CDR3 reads CASSGLAGGSYEQFF. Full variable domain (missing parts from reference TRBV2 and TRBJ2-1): EPEVTQTPSHQVTQMGQEVILRCVPISNHLYFYWYRQILGQKVEFLVSFYNNEISEKSEIFDDQFSVERPDGSNFTLKIRSTKLEDSAMYFCASSGLAGGSYEQFFGPGTRLTVL.

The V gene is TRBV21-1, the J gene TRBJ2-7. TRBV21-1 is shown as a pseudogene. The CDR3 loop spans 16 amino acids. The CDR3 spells CASSKSAVPTNYEQYF.

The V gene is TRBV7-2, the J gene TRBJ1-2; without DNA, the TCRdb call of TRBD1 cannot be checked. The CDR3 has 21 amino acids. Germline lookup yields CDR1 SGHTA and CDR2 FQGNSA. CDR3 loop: CASSSLWGDGDRGPLEYGYTF.

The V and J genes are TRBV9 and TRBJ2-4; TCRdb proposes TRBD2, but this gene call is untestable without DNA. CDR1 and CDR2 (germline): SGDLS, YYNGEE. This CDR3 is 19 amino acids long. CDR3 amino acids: CASSVAPAGGPQSFGLQYF.

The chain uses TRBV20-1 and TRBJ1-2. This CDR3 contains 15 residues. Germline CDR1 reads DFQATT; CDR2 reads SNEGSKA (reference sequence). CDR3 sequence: CSASLRVHLNYGYTF.

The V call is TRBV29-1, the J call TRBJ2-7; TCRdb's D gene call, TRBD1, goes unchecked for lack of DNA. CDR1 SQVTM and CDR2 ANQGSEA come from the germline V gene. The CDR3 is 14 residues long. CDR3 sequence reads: CSVVLRDSSYEQYF.

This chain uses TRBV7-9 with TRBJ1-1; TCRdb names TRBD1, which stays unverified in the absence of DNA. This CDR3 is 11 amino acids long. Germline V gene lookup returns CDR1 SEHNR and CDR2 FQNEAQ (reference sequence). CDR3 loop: CASNPDRDAFF.

CDR3 region: CASSSGPSNTGELFF. V is TRBV7-9 and J is TRBJ2-2. The CDR3 runs to 15 residues. In germline, CDR1 is SEHNR, CDR2 FQNEAQ (reference sequence).